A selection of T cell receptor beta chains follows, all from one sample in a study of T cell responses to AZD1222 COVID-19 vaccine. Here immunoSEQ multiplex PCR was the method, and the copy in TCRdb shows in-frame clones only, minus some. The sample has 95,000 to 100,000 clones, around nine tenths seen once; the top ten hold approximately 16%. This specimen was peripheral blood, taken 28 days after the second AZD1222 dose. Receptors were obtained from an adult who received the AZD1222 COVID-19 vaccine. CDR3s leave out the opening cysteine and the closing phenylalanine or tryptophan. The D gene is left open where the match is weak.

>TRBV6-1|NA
ASSGEFWGRHMNTEAF
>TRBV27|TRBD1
ASSSGTGYNSPLH
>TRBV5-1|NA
ASSLAMRLDEQY
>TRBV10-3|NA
AIRSDRVNTEAF
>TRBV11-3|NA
ASSLGVGGSEAF
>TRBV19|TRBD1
ASSIEWTGNYEQY
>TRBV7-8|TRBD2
ASSLRLAGGSTDTQY
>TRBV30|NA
AWSAGAGVVSPLH
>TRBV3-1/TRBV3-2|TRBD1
ASSQEGTGVGYT
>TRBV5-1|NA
ASSLIPADQPQH
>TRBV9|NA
ASTSGGLLNTGELF
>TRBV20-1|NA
SALGQSEAF
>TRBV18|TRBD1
ASSEIGTGTYEQY
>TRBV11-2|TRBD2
ASRLAGGLVEQF
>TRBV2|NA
ARGRQGRDSPLH